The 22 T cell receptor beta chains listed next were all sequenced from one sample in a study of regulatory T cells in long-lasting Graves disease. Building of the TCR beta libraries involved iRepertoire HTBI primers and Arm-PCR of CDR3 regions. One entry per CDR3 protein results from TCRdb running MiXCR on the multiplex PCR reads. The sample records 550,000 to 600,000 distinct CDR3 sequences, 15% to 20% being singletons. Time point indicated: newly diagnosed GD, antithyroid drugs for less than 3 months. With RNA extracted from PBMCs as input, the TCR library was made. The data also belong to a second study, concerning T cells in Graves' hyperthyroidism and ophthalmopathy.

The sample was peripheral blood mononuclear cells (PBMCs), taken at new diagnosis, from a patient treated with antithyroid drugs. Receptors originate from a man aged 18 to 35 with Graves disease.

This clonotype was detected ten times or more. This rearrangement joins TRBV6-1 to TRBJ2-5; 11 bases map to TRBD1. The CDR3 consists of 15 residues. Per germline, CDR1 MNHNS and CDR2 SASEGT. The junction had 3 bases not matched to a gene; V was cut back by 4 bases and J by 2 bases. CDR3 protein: CASSVDRGRQETQYF. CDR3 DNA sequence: TGTGCCAGCAGTGTGGACAGGGGGCGACAAGAGACCCAGTACTTC.

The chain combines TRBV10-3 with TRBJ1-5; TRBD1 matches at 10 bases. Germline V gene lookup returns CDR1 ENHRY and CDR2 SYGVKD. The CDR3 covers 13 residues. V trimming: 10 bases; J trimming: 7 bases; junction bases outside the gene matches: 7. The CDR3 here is CATGTGVDQPQHF. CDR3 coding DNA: TGTGCCACTGGGACAGGGGTAGACCAGCCCCAGCATTTT.

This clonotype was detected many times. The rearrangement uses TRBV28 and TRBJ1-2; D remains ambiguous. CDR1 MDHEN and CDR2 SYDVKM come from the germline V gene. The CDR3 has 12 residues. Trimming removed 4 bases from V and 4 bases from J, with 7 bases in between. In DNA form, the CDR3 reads TGTGCCAGCAGTTCCCTTAGCTATGGCTACACCTTC. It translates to CASSSLSYGYTF.

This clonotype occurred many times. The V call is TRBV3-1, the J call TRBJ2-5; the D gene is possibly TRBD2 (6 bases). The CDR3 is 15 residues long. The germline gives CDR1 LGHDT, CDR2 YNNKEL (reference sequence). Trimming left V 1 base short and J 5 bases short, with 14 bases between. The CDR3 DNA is TGTGCCAGCAGCCAAGGCGGGGATGGCTGGGAGACCCAGTACTTC. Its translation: CASSQGGDGWETQYF.

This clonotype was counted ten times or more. DNA for the CDR3: TGCAGTGCTGCTAGCGGGAGTGGGAGCGCAGATACGCAGTATTTT. It encodes CSAASGSGSADTQYF. The J gene is TRBJ2-3, the V gene TRBV20-1; 10 bases line up with TRBD2. CDR1 and CDR2 from the germline V gene are DFQATT and SNEGSKA (reference sequence). The J segment lost 4 bases and the V segment lost 5 bases, leaving 9 bases of the junction unmatched. CDR3 length: 15 residues.

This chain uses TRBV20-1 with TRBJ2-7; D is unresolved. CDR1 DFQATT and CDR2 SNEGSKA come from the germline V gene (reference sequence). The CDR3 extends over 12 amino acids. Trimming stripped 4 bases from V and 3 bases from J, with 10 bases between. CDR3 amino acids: CSATSNHYEQYF. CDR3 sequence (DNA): TGCAGTGCTACTTCTAACCACTACGAGCAGTACTTC.

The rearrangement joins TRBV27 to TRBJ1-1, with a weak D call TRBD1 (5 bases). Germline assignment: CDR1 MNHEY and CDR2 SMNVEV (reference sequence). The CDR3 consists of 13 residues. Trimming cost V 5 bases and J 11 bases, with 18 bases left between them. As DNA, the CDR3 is TGTGCCAGCAGTGCCTCAGGGTCGGGCGAGGCTTTCTTT. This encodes CASSASGSGEAFF.

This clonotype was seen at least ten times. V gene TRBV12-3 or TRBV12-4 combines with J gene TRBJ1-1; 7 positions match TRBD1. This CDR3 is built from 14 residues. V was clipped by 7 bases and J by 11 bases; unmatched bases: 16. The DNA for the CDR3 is TGTGCCAGCACCCCGGGGCAGGGGGATGTGTGGGCTTTCTTT. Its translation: CASTPGQGDVWAFF.

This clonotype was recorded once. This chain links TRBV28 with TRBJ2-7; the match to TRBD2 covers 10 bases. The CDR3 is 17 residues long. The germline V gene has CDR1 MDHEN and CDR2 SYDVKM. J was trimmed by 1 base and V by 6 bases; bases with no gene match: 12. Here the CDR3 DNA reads TGTGCCAGCAGCCCGACTAGCGGGTCTCAAATGTCCTACGAGCAGTACTTC. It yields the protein CASSPTSGSQMSYEQYF.

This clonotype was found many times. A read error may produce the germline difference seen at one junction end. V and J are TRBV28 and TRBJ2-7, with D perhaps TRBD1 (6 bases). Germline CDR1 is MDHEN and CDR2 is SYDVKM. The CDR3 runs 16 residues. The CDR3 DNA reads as TGTGCCATCAGTCCTAGGCCAGGGGACGGAGCCTACGAGCAGTACTTC. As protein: CAISPRPGDGAYEQYF.

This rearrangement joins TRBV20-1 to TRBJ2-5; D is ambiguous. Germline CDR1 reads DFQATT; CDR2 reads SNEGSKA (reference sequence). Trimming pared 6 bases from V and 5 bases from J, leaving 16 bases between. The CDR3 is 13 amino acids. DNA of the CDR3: TGCAGTGCCATCGCGGACCCCCTGGAGACCCAGTACTTC. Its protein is CSAIADPLETQYF.

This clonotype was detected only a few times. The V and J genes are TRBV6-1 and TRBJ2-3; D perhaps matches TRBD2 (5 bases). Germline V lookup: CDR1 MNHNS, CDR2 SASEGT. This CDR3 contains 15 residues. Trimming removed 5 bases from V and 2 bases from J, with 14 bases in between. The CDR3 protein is CASSPPGKYTDTQYF. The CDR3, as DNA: TGTGCCAGCAGTCCCCCCGGGAAGTACACAGATACGCAGTATTTT.

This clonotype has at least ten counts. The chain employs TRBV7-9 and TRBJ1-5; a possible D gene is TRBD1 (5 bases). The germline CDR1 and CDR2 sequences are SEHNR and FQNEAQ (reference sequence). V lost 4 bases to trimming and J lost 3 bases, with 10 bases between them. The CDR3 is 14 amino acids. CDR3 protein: CASSSGTINQPQHF. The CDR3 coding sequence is TGTGCCAGCAGCTCCGGGACGATCAATCAGCCCCAGCATTTT.

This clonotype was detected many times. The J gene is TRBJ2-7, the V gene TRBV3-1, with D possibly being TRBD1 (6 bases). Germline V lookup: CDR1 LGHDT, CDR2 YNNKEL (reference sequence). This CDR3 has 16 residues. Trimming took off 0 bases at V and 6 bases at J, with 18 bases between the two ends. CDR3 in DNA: TGTGCCAGCAGCCAAGAGTGGTCACAGGGAGTTCGCGAGCAGTACTTC. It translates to CASSQEWSQGVREQYF.

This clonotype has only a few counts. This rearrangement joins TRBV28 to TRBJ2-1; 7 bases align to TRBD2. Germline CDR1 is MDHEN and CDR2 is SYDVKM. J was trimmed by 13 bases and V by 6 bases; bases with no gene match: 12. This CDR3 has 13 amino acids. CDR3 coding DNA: TGTGCCAGCAGGACGACTAGCCCCGCCGTCCAGTTCTTC. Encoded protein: CASRTTSPAVQFF.

CDR3 coding DNA: TGTGCCATCAGTGCCGACCAAGAGCAGTTCTTC. Translating gives CAISADQEQFF. The chain couples TRBV10-3 to TRBJ2-1; D not certain. Germline CDR1 and CDR2: ENHRY and SYGVKD. Trimming pared 4 bases from V and 10 bases from J, leaving 8 bases between. The CDR3 runs 11 residues.

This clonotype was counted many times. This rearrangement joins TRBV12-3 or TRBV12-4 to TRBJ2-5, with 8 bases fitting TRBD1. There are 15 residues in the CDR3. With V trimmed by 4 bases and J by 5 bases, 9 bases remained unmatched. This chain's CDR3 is CASSSGQGFHETQYF. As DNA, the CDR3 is TGTGCCAGCAGTTCAGGACAGGGCTTTCACGAGACCCAGTACTTC.

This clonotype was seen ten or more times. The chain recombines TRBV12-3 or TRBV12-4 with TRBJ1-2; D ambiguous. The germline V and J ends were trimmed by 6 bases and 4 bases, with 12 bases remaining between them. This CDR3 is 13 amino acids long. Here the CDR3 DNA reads TGTGCCAGCAGGCCTGGGCCTTCCTATGGCTACACCTTC. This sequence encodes CASRPGPSYGYTF.

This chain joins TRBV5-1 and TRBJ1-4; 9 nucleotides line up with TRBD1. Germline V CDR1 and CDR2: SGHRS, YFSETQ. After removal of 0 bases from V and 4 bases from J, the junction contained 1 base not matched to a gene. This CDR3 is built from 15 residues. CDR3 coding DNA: TGCGCCAGCAGCTTGGGGGACAGGGATAATGAAAAACTGTTTTTT. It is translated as CASSLGDRDNEKLFF.

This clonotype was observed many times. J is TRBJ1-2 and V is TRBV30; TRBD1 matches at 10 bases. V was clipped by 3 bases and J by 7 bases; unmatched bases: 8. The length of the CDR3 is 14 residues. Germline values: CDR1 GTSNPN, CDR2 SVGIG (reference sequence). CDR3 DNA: TGTGCCTGGAGCCGCGGACAGGGGGGGAGTGGCTACACCTTC. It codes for CAWSRGQGGSGYTF.

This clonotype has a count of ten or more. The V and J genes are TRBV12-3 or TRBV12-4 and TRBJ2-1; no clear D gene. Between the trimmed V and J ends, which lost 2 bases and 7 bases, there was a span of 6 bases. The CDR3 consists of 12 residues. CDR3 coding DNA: TGTGCCAGCAGTTTACATCAGAATGAGCAGTTCTTC. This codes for CASSLHQNEQFF.

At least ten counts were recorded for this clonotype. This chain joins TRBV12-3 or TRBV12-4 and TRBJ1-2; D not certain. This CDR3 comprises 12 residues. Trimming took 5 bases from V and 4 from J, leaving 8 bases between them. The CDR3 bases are TGTGCCAGCAGTCTCCGGATCTATGGCTACACCTTC. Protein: CASSLRIYGYTF.